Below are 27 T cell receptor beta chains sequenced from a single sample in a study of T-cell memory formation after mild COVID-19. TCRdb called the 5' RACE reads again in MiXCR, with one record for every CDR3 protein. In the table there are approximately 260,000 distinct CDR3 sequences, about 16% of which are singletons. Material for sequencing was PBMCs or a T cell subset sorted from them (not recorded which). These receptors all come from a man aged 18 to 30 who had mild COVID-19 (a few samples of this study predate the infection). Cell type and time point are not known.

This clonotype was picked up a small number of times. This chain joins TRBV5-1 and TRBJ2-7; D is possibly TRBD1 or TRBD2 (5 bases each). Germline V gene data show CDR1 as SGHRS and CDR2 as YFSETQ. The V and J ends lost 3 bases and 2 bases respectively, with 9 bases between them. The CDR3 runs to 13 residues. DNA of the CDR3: TGCGCCAGCAGCTCTGGGACGGCCTACGAGCAGTACTTC. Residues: CASSSGTAYEQYF.

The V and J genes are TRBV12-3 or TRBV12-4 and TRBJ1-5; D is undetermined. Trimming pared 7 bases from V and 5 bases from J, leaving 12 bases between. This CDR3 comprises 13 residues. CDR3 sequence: CASTPVGYQPQHF. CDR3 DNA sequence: TGTGCCAGCACCCCAGTGGGGTATCAGCCCCAGCATTTT.

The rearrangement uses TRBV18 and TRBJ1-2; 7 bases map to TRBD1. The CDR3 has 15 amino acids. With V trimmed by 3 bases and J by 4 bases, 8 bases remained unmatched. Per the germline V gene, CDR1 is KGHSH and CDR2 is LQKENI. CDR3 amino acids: CASSPSGTESYGYTF. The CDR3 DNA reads TGTGCCAGCTCACCGTCCGGGACAGAATCCTATGGCTACACCTTC.

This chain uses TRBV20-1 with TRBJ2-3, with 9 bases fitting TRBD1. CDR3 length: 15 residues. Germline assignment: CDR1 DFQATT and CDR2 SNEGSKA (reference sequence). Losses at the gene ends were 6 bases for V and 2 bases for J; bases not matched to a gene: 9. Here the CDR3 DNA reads TGCAGTGCCCCCACAGGGGGCCATTACACAGATACGCAGTATTTT. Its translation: CSAPTGGHYTDTQYF.

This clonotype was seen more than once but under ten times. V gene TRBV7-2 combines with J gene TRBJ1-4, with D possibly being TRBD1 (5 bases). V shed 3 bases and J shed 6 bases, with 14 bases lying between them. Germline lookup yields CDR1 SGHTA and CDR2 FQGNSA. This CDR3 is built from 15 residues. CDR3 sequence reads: CASSFSARGDEKLFF. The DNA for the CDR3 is TGTGCCAGCAGCTTTTCGGCGCGGGGCGATGAAAAACTGTTTTTT. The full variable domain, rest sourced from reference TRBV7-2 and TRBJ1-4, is GAGVSQSPSNKVTEKGKDVELRCDPISGHTALYWYRQSLGQGLEFLIYFQGNSAPDKSGLPSDRFSAERTGGSVSTLTIQRTQQEDSAVYLCASSFSARGDEKLFFGSGTQLSVL.

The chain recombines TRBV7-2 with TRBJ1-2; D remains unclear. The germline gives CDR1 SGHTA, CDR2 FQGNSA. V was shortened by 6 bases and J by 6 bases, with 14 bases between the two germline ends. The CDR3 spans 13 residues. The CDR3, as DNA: TGTGCCAGCAGGAATGTGGGCCTCCATGGCTACACCTTC. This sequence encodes CASRNVGLHGYTF.

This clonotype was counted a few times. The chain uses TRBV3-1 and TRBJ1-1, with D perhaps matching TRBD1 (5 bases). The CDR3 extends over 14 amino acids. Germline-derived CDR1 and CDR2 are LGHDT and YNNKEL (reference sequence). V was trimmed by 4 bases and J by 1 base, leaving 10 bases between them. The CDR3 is CASSPFGGNTEAFF. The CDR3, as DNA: TGTGCCAGCAGCCCATTTGGGGGGAACACTGAAGCTTTCTTT. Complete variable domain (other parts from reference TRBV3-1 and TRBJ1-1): DTAVSQTPKYLVTQMGNDKSIKCEQNLGHDTMYWYKQDSKKFLKIMFSYNNKELIINETVPNRFSPKSPDKAHLNLHINSLELGDSAVYFCASSPFGGNTEAFFGQGTRLTVV.

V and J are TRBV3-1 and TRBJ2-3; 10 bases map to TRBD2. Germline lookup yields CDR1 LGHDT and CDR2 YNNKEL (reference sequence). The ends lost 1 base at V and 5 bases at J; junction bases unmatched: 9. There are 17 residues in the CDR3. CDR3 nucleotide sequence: TGTGCCAGCAGCCAAGGGAGGAGCGGGGGGGTTCAAGATACGCAGTATTTT. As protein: CASSQGRSGGVQDTQYF.

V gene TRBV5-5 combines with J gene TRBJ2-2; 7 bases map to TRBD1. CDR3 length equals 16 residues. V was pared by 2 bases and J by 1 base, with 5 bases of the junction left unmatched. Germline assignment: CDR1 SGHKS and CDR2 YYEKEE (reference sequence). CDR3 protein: CASSFGDRVNTGELFF. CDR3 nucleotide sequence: TGTGCCAGCAGCTTCGGCGACAGGGTGAACACCGGGGAGCTGTTTTTT.

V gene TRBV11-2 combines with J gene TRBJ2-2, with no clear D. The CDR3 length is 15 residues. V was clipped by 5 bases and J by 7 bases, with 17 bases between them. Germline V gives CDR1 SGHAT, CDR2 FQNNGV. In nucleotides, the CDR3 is TGTGCCAGCAGCATTCGGACCCCGAGGAGCGGGGAGCTGTTTTTT. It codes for CASSIRTPRSGELFF.

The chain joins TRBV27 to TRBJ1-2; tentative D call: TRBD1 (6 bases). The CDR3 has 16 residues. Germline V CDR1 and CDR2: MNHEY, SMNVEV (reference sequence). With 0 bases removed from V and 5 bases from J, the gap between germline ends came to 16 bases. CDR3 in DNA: TGTGCCAGCAGTTTATCGCCCGCGCCCGGGACATATGGCTACACCTTC. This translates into CASSLSPAPGTYGYTF.

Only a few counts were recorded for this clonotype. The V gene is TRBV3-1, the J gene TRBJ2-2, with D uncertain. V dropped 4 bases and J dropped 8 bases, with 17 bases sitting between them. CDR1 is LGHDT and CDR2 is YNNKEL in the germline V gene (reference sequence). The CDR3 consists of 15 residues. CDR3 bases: TGTGCCAGCAGCCCGCAGGTGGCTGCACCAGGGGAGCTGTTTTTT. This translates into CASSPQVAAPGELFF.

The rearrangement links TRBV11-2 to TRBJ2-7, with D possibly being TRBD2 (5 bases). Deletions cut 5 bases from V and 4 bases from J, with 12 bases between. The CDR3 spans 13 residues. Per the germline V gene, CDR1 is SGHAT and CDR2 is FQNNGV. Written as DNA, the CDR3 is TGTGCCAGCAGCCCGGGGTACAGTTACGAGCAGTACTTC. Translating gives CASSPGYSYEQYF.

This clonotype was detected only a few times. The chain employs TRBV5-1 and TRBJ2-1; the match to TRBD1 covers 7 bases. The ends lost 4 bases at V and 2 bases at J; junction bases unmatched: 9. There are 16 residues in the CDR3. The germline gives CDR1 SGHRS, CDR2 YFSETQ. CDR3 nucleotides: TGCGCCAGCAGCCCCGGACAGGCAAGGCCCTACAATGAGCAGTTCTTC. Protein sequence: CASSPGQARPYNEQFF.

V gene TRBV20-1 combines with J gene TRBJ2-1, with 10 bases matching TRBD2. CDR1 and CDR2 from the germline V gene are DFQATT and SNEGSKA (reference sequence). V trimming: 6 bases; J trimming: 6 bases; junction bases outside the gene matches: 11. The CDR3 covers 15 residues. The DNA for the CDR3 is TGCAGTGCCCCAAGGGCCAGCGGGGGGGCCAATGAGCAGTTCTTC. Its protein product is CSAPRASGGANEQFF.

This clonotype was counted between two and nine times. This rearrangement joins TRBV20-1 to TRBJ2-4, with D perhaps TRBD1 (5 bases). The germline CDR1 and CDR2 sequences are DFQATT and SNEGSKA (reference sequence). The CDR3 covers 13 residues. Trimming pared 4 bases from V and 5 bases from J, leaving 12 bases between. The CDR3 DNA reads TGCAGTGCTACACCTTGGGGCCAAAACATTCAGTACTTC. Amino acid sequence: CSATPWGQNIQYF.

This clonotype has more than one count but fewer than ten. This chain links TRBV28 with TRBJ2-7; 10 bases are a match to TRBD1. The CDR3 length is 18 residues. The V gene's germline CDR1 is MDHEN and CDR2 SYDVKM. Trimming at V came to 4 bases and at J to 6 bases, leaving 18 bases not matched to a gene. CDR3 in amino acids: CASSSHGPRDRGGFEQYV. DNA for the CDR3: TGTGCCAGCAGTTCCCATGGCCCACGGGACAGGGGTGGGTTCGAGCAGTACGTC.

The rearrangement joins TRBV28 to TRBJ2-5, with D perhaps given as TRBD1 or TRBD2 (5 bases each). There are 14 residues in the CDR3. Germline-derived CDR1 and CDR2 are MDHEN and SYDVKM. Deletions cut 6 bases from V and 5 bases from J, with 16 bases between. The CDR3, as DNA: TGTGCCAGCAGCCGCCTCGGGACGGGCGAGACCCAGTACTTC. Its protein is CASSRLGTGETQYF.

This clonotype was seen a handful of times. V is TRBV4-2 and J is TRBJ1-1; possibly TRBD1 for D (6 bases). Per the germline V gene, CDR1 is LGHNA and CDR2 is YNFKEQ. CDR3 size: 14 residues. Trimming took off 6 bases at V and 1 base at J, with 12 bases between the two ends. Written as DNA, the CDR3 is TGTGCCAGCAGAAAAGGGACACCGAACACTGAAGCTTTCTTT. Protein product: CASRKGTPNTEAFF.

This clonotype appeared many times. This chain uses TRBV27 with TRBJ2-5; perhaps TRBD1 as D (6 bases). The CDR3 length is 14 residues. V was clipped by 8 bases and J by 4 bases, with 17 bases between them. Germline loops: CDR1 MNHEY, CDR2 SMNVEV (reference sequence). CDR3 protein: CASAPNQGLETQYF. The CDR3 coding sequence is TGTGCCAGCGCTCCCAATCAGGGGTTAGAGACCCAGTACTTC.

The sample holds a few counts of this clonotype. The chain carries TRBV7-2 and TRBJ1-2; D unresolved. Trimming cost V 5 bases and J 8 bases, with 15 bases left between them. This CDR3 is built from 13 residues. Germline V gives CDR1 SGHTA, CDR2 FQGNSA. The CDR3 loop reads CASSHYVSKGYTF. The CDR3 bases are TGTGCCAGCAGCCACTACGTGAGCAAAGGCTACACCTTC.

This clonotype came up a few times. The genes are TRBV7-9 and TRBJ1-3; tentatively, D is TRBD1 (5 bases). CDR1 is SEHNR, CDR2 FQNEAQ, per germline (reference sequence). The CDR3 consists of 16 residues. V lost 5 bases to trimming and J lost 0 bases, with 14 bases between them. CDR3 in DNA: TGTGCCAGCAGCGCCCGACAGCTTTTCTCTGGAAACACCATATATTTT. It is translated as CASSARQLFSGNTIYF.

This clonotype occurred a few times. In nucleotides, the CDR3 is TGTGCCAGCAGTGGGGTTAGCGGGGCCGGTCAGCCCCAGCATTTT. Protein sequence: CASSGVSGAGQPQHF. The gene calls are TRBV12-3 or TRBV12-4 and TRBJ1-5; a possible D gene is TRBD1 (5 bases). The length of the CDR3 is 15 residues. Trimming cost V 5 bases and J 6 bases, with 17 bases left between them.

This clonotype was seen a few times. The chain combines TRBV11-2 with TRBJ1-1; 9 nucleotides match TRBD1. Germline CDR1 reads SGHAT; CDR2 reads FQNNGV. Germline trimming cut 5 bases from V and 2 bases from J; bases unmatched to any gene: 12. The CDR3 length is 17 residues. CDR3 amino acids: CASSANRGQKENTEAFF. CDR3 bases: TGTGCCAGCAGCGCGAACAGGGGGCAGAAGGAAAACACTGAAGCTTTCTTT.

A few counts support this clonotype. This CDR3 reads CATRSTGGEKLFF. In DNA, the CDR3 is TGTGCCACCAGATCAACTGGGGGGGAAAAACTGTTTTTT. The chain is built from TRBV6-5 and TRBJ1-4, with D possibly matching TRBD1 (5 bases). Trimming left V 10 bases short and J 8 bases short, with 17 bases between. The CDR3 loop spans 13 amino acids. In germline, CDR1 is MNHEY, CDR2 SVGAGI.

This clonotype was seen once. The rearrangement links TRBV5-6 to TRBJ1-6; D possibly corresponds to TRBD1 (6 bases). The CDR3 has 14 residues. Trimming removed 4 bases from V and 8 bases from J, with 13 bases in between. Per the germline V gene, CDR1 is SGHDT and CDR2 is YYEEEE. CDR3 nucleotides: TGTGCCAGCAGCCGACAGGTGAATTATTCACCCCTCCACTTT. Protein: CASSRQVNYSPLHF.

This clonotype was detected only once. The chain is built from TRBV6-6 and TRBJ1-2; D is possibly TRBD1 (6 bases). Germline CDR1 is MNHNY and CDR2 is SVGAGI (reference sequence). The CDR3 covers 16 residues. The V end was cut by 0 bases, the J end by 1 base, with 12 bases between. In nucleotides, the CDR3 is TGTGCCAGCAGTTACTCGATGGACAGCCGTAACTATGGCTACACCTTC. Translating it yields CASSYSMDSRNYGYTF.